The sequence of this T cell receptor beta chain was determined in a study of blood T cell repertoires in COVID-19. Overall study: The United States, Italy and Spain supplied acute and convalescent COVID-19 samples. Sources were T cells, B-cell-depleted T cells, or PBMCs; the material itself was cDNA or gDNA.

In its sample, this clone was seen once. How the authors handled the data: Nucleated cell counts were estimated from reference gene primer amplification. Some clones are missing from TCRdb's copy, which holds only in-frame ones; the method was immunoSEQ multiplex PCR. That table is the source of V, J and clone size, and D and trimming were worked out from the DNA. The sample lists around 340,000 clones; around four fifths were seen once. CDR1 is SGDLS, CDR2 YYNGEE, per germline. V lost 4 bases to trimming and J lost 0 bases; unmatched junction nucleotides: 7. This CDR3 spans 16 amino acids. The specimen sequenced was peripheral blood. The TCR sequence derives from a man aged 25 to 40 with active or convalescent COVID-19. The chain carries TRBV9 and TRBJ2-1, with 7 bases lining up with TRBD1. CDR3 coding DNA: TGTGCCAGCAGCCCGACAGGGCCCAGCTCCTACAATGAGCAGTTCTTC. Translated, it gives CASSPTGPSSYNEQFF. Supplemented by reference TRBV9 and TRBJ2-1, the full variable domain reads DSGVTQTPKHLITATGQRVTLRCSPRSGDLSVYWYQQSLDQGLQFLIQYYNGEERAKGNILERFSAQQFPDLHSELNLSSLELGDSALYFCASSPTGPSSYNEQFFGPGTRLTVL.